The present entry profiles one TCR beta chain with its context. The antigen remains undetermined. The germline V gene encodes CDR1 DFQATT and CDR2 SNEGSKA (reference sequence). The V end lost 1 base, the J end lost 5 bases, and 14 bases lay between the germline ends. CDR3 size: 14 residues. These data are taken from a study of CD8 T cells in ankylosing spondylitis. Notes on the study in general: Reportedly, significant enrichment of disease-linked clones occurred in matched ankylosing spondylitis synovial fluid. Reactive arthritis synovial fluid and blood previously showed some of these motif variants. As for the disease-linked clones, they showed a CD8+ phenotype and occurred at relatively low frequencies in peripheral blood. Seemingly characteristic of ankylosing spondylitis blood was a TCR beta motif consisting of about 8 highly homologous variants.

Using its own MiXCR run on the 5' RACE reads, TCRdb lists one record per CDR3 protein. The sample contains about 220,000 distinct CDR3 sequences, 18% of which appear only once. The source material was blood, either unsorted or a sorted T cell fraction (not recorded which). The sequence derives from a male donor with ankylosing spondylitis. The chain links TRBV20-1 to TRBJ2-5; D not resolved. CDR3 coding DNA: TGCAGTGCTAGAGGCCAGGAAGTTCTCGAGACCCAGTACTTC. Translation: CSARGQEVLETQYF.